Shown below are 14 T cell receptor beta chains from a single sample sequenced in a study of shared clonotypes between healthy human individuals. Only CD45RO-negative cells positively selected for CCR7 counted as naive CD8 cells, so terminally differentiated effector memory CD45RA+ cells were excluded. Profiling relied on immunoSEQ multiplex PCR, and the TCRdb table lists in-frame clones only, not all of them. The data show 1.5 million to 2.5 million clones, over 85% seen once. Input material: naive CD8+ T cells sorted from blood. These receptors originate from a man aged 18 to 35 in good health.

The V and J genes are TRBV4-3 and TRBJ2-1, with TRBD2 matching over 8 bases. The V gene's germline CDR1 is LGHNA and CDR2 YSLEER. The CDR3 runs 16 residues. Unmatched junction bases numbered 10, after V lost 1 base and J lost 8 bases. In DNA form, the CDR3 reads TGCGCCAGCAGCCAAGGGGTAGCGGGAACGAGTTATGAGCAGTTCTTC. It specifies CASSQGVAGTSYEQFF.

The chain combines TRBV4-1 with TRBJ2-7; no clear D. Between the trimmed V and J ends, which lost 5 bases and 0 bases, there was a span of 11 bases. CDR1 is MGHRA and CDR2 is YSYEKL in the germline V gene. This CDR3 is 14 amino acids long. The CDR3 sequence: CASSIDTYSYEQYF. CDR3 in DNA: TGCGCCAGCAGCATCGACACTTACTCCTACGAGCAGTACTTC.

As concerns this clone: Other DNA sequences in this sample translate to the same CDR3. The chain is built from TRBV30 and TRBJ2-7, with D hard to call. Trimming stripped 1 base from V and 3 bases from J, with 7 bases between. The CDR3 spans 12 residues. Germline CDR1 and CDR2: GTSNPN and SVGIG (reference sequence). As DNA, the CDR3 is TGTGCCTGGAGTGGGGGAAGCTACGAGCAGTACTTC. This gives the protein CAWSGGSYEQYF.

On this clone: At one boundary the junction diverges from the germline segment, which might be a read error. The genes are TRBV27 and TRBJ2-7; 7 positions match TRBD1. The CDR3 spans 15 residues. Germline CDR1 and CDR2: MNHEY and SMNVEV (reference sequence). This CDR3 reads CASSISGTETYEQYF. In nucleotides, the CDR3 is TGTGCCAGCAGTATATCCGGGACAGAGACCTACGAGCAGTACTTC.

The V call is TRBV7-9, the J call TRBJ2-7, with 9 bases lining up with TRBD1. Trimming removed 0 bases from V and 6 bases from J; junction bases left unmatched: 9. From germline, CDR1 is SEHNR and CDR2 FQNEAQ (reference sequence). This CDR3 spans 16 amino acids. DNA of the CDR3: TGTGCCAGCAGCTTAGCGAGGGGGACAGGGAAACTCGAGCAGTACTTC. Its protein is CASSLARGTGKLEQYF.

The chain has TRBV11-2 and TRBJ2-7, with 10 bases matching TRBD1. CDR3 length: 18 amino acids. Germline loops: CDR1 SGHAT, CDR2 FQNNGV. Losses at the gene ends were 5 bases for V and 2 bases for J; bases not matched to a gene: 15. The CDR3 region is CASSPGGQGNRPTYEQYF. DNA of the CDR3: TGTGCCAGCAGCCCGGGGGGACAGGGGAATCGACCTACCTACGAGCAGTACTTC.

CDR3: CASSLRDRGTDTQYF. The CDR3 nucleotides read TGTGCCAGCAGCCTCCGGGACAGGGGCACAGATACGCAGTATTTT. The chain combines TRBV6-1 with TRBJ2-3, with TRBD1 matching 9 bases. Germline V lookup: CDR1 MNHNS, CDR2 SASEGT. This CDR3 contains 15 residues. V lost 6 bases to trimming and J lost 1 base; unmatched junction nucleotides: 5.

About this clone: The sample has other DNA sequences that encode this CDR3 too. The genes are TRBV4-1 and TRBJ2-7; possibly TRBD1 for D (5 bases). Germline CDR1 MGHRA, CDR2 YSYEKL. Trimming cost V 3 bases and J 1 base, with 7 bases left between them. There are 13 residues in the CDR3. The CDR3 protein is CASSQTVSYEQYF. CDR3 coding DNA: TGCGCCAGCAGCCAGACAGTGTCCTACGAGCAGTACTTC.

In the case of this clone: The sample has other DNA sequences that encode this CDR3 too. V and J are TRBV7-9 and TRBJ2-2; unclear D gene. This CDR3 has 11 amino acids. Trimming pared 1 base from V and 11 bases from J, leaving 5 bases between. Germline V gene data show CDR1 as SEHNR and CDR2 as FQNEAQ (reference sequence). DNA for the CDR3: TGTGCCAGCAGCTTAGACTCCGAGCTGTTTTTT. Residues: CASSLDSELFF. The variable domain in full, completed from reference TRBV7-9 and TRBJ2-2, reads DTGVSQNPRHKITKRGQNVTFRCDPISEHNRLYWYRQTLGQGPEFLTYFQNEAQLEKSRLLSDRFSAERPKGSFSTLEIQRTEQGDSAMYLCASSLDSELFFGEGSRLTVL.

The rearrangement links TRBV14 to TRBJ1-2; unclear D gene. The germline CDR1 and CDR2 sequences are SGHDN and FVKESK. Deletions cut 1 base from V and 6 bases from J, with 9 bases between. CDR3 length: 13 amino acids. The CDR3 nucleotides are TGTGCCAGCAGCCAAGGCAGAGCGGATGGCTACACCTTC. Amino acid sequence: CASSQGRADGYTF.

V gene TRBV2 combines with J gene TRBJ2-7; 13 bases map to TRBD2. The CDR3 extends over 15 amino acids. Trimming at V came to 6 bases and at J to 5 bases, leaving 7 bases not matched to a gene. The germline gives CDR1 SNHLY, CDR2 FYNNEI. CDR3 bases: TGTGCCAGCAGAATACTAGCGGGGGGGCCCCACGAGCAGTACTTC. The encoded protein is CASRILAGGPHEQYF. The entire variable domain, with the rest obtained from reference TRBV2 and TRBJ2-7, is as follows: EPEVTQTPSHQVTQMGQEVILRCVPISNHLYFYWYRQILGQKVEFLVSFYNNEISEKSEIFDDQFSVERPDGSNFTLKIRSTKLEDSAMYFCASRILAGGPHEQYFGPGTRLTVT.

The V gene is TRBV29-1, the J gene TRBJ2-1; 13 nucleotides align to TRBD2. Germline lookup yields CDR1 SQVTM and CDR2 ANQGSEA. CDR3 length: 17 residues. With V trimmed by 7 bases and J by 5 bases, 14 bases remained unmatched. In DNA form, the CDR3 reads TGCAGCGCAGGGACTAGCGGGATCCCCCTAGAAGACAATGAGCAGTTCTTC. Translation gives CSAGTSGIPLEDNEQFF.

J is TRBJ2-1 and V is TRBV29-1, with 7 positions matching TRBD1. Germline V gives CDR1 SQVTM, CDR2 ANQGSEA. CDR3 length equals 15 residues. V dropped 6 bases and J dropped 0; count of bases not matched to a gene: 8. CDR3 in DNA: TGCAGCGTGGTCTTGGGGGACAGCTCCTACAATGAGCAGTTCTTC. It translates to CSVVLGDSSYNEQFF.

This clone was seen a single time. The chain couples TRBV7-2 to TRBJ2-3, with 9 bases matching TRBD1. This CDR3 has 17 amino acids. With 0 bases clipped from V and 3 bases from J, the junction kept 7 bases outside the gene matches. The germline V gene encodes CDR1 SGHTA and CDR2 FQGNSA. DNA for the CDR3: TGTGCCAGCAGCTTAGCGGGGACAGGGAGAGGTACAGATACGCAGTATTTT. This codes for CASSLAGTGRGTDTQYF.